One and the same sample provided the 11 T cell receptor beta chains below, sequenced in a study of blood T cell repertoires in COVID-19. The protocol was immunoSEQ multiplex PCR, while the TCRdb copy is restricted to in-frame clones and leaves out a portion. The sample contains some 98,000 clones, approximately 82% of which appear only once. Material for sequencing was peripheral blood. These receptors all stem from a man aged 65 to 79 with active or convalescent COVID-19.

The CDR3 sequence: CASSRTSGGDGDTQYF. The DNA for the CDR3 is TGTGCCAGCTCACGGACTAGCGGGGGGGACGGAGATACGCAGTATTTT. The rearrangement uses TRBV18 and TRBJ2-3; 15 positions match TRBD2. Unmatched junction bases numbered 4, after V lost 4 bases and J lost 5 bases. The CDR3 runs 16 residues. Germline V gene lookup returns CDR1 KGHSH and CDR2 LQKENI.

This chain links TRBV27 with TRBJ2-2; D is possibly TRBD2 (6 bases). V shed 5 bases and J shed 7 bases, with 8 bases lying between them. Germline CDR1 and CDR2: MNHEY and SMNVEV (reference sequence). The CDR3 is 12 amino acids. CDR3 nucleotides: TGTGCCAGCAGTATGGAGGGCGGGGAGCTGTTTTTT. Its protein is CASSMEGGELFF.

The V call is TRBV10-3, the J call TRBJ1-1, with no clear D. This CDR3 region has 12 residues. Germline CDR1 ENHRY, CDR2 SYGVKD. Deletions cut 2 bases from V and 8 bases from J, with 9 bases between. The chain's CDR3 is CAISEGLSEAFF. The CDR3 nucleotides read TGTGCCATCAGTGAGGGTCTAAGCGAAGCTTTCTTT.

This chain uses TRBV6-5 with TRBJ1-6; D unresolved. The CDR3 is made up of 14 amino acids. Looked up from germline, CDR1 is MNHEY and CDR2 is SVGAGI. The V gene lost 6 bases and the J gene lost 10 bases, with 16 bases spanning the gap. CDR3 sequence: CASSLEGFISPLHF. CDR3 bases: TGTGCCAGCAGCCTAGAGGGTTTTATCTCACCCCTCCACTTT.

This clone was picked up one time. The rearrangement uses TRBV30 and TRBJ1-5; D call uncertain. The germline CDR1 and CDR2 sequences are GTSNPN and SVGIG (reference sequence). The CDR3 extends over 14 amino acids. The V gene lost 2 bases and the J gene lost 2 bases, with 10 bases spanning the gap. CDR3 protein: CAWSLSPGNQPQHF. The CDR3 coding sequence is TGTGCCTGGAGTTTGTCCCCCGGCAATCAGCCCCAGCATTTT.

V is TRBV3-1 (or the pseudogene TRBV3-2) and J is TRBJ2-7; a weak D match, TRBD1 (5 bases). Trimming took 4 bases from V and 6 from J, leaving 10 bases between them. The V gene's germline CDR1 is LGHDT and CDR2 YNNKEL (reference sequence). There are 12 residues in the CDR3. The CDR3 sequence: CASSLSTVEQYF. The CDR3 DNA is TGTGCCAGCAGCCTTTCGACAGTCGAGCAGTACTTC.

This sequence joins TRBV19 and TRBJ2-1, with a tentative D call TRBD2 (6 bases). This CDR3 has 12 residues. The V and J ends lost 7 bases and 6 bases respectively, with 10 bases between them. CDR1 LNHDA and CDR2 SQIVND come from the germline V gene (reference sequence). CDR3 bases: TGTGCCAGTAAAAGGGGAGGCAATGAGCAGTTCTTC. It specifies CASKRGGNEQFF.

The chain carries TRBV5-8 and TRBJ1-4, with D possibly matching TRBD1 (5 bases). The V end lost 0 bases, the J end lost 4 bases, and 10 bases lay between the germline ends. The CDR3 totals 15 residues. CDR1 is SGHTS, CDR2 YDEGEE, per germline. CDR3 region: CASSLAGAVNEKLFF. The CDR3 DNA is TGTGCCAGCAGCTTGGCTGGGGCTGTTAATGAAAAACTGTTTTTT.

V usage is TRBV7-2 and J usage is TRBJ1-2; 9 nucleotides agree with TRBD1. The CDR3 consists of 13 residues. The trim removed 5 bases at V and 5 bases at J, leaving 3 bases unmatched. From germline, CDR1 is SGHTA and CDR2 FQGNSA. CDR3 DNA sequence: TGTGCCAGCAGCCGGGACAGGGTGTATGGCTACACCTTC. This encodes CASSRDRVYGYTF.

The rearrangement uses TRBV7-3 and TRBJ2-3, with 10 bases fitting TRBD2. This CDR3 has 14 amino acids. Trimming at V came to 5 bases and at J to 4 bases, leaving 3 bases not matched to a gene. The germline V gene encodes CDR1 SGHTA and CDR2 FQGTGA. The CDR3 sequence is CASSHGTSADTQYF. For the CDR3, the DNA is TGTGCCAGCAGCCACGGGACTAGCGCAGATACGCAGTATTTT.

The J gene is TRBJ2-7, the V gene TRBV24-1; D not certain. This CDR3 comprises 10 residues. Germline V gene data show CDR1 as KGHDR and CDR2 as SFDVKD. The V and J ends lost 9 bases and 5 bases respectively, with 7 bases between them. CDR3 nucleotides: TGTGCCACCGACACGGACGAGCAGTACTTC. It translates to CATDTDEQYF.